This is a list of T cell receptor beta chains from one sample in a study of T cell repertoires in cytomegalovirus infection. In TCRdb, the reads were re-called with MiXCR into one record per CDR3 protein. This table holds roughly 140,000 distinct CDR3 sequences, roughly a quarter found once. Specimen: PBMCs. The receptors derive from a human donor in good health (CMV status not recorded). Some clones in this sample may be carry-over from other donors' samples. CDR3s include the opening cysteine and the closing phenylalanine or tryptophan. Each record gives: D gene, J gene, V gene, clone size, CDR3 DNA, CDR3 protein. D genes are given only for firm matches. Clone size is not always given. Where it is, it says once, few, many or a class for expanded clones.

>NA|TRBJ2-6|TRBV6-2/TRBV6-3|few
TGTGCCAGCAGTTACAGGAGCAGGGTGGACGTCCTGACTTTC
CASSYRSRVDVLTF
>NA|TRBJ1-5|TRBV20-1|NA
TGCAGTGCTATGGACACCAGCTATAGCAATCAGCCCCAGCATTTT
CSAMDTSYSNQPQHF
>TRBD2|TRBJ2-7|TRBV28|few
TGTGCCAGCAGCGAAACCCGGGAGGCCCTAGGCGAGCAGTACTTC
CASSETREALGEQYF
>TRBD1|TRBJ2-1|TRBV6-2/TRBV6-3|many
TGTGCCAGCACCTGGGGAGGTCAGGGGGCGCTGGAGCAGTTCTTC
CASTWGGQGALEQFF
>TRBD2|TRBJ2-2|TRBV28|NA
TGTGCCAGCAGTACGGGACTAGCGGGCGCCTCGATAATGATCACCGGGGAGCTGTTTTTT
CASSTGLAGASIMITGELFF
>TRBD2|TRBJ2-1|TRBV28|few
TGTGCCAGCAGTCCCCAGGGACTAGCGGGAGGACGGGGGTCCTACAATGAGCAGTTCTTC
CASSPQGLAGGRGSYNEQFF
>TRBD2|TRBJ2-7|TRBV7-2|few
TGTGCCAGCAGCTCTCGGACTAGCGCGAACTACGAGCAGTACTTC
CASSSRTSANYEQYF
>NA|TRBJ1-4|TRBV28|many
TGTGCCAGCATCCGTGGAGGAACTAATGAAAAACTGTTTTTT
CASIRGGTNEKLFF
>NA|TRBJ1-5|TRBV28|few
TGTGCCAGCAGACTATTACTGGGGGTCGGTGGCAATCAGCCCCAGCATTTT
CASRLLLGVGGNQPQHF
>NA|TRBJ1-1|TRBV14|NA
TGTGCCAGCAGCCAAGAGGGTCGTGCGGGCACTGAAGCTTTCTTT
CASSQEGRAGTEAFF
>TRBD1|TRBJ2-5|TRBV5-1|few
TGCGCCAGCAGCCGGGTAGGGCAGGGGGCGCGAGAGACCCAGTACTTC
CASSRVGQGARETQYF
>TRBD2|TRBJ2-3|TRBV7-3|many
TGTGCCAGCAGCCCCGGACTAGCGGGAGGAGATACGCAGTATTTT
CASSPGLAGGDTQYF
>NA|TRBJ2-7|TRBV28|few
TGTGCCAGCAGTTTAGTCACAAGCAATTACGAGCAGTACTTC
CASSLVTSNYEQYF
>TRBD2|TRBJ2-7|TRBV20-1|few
TGCAGTGCTTACCTTGGCGGGAGTAGGTCCCACGAGCAGTACTTC
CSAYLGGSRSHEQYF
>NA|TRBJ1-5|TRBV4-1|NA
TGCGCCAGCAGCCAAGATCGGGGGGTTGGGAATCAGCCCCAGCATTTT
CASSQDRGVGNQPQHF
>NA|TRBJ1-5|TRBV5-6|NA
TGTGCCAGCAGCTTGCAAGGGCGTGGACAGCCCCAGCATTTT
CASSLQGRGQPQHF
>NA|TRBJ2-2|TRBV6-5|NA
TGTGCCAGCAGTTACACCACAGATACCGGGGAGCTGTTTTTT
CASSYTTDTGELFF
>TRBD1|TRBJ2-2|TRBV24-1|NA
TGTGCCACCAGTGGACGGGGGCTGGGACAGGAGAACACCGGGGAGCTGTTTTTT
CATSGRGLGQENTGELFF
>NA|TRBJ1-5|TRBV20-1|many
TGCAGTGCTAACAGCCTCAATCAGCCCCAGCATTTT
CSANSLNQPQHF
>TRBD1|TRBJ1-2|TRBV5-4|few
TGTGCCAGCAGCCGAGGGACAGGACTTGATTATGGCTACACCTTC
CASSRGTGLDYGYTF
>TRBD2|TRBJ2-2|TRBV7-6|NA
TGTGCCAGCAGCTTACTTGGCACTAGCGGGGGGAACACCGGGGAGCTGTTTTTT
CASSLLGTSGGNTGELFF
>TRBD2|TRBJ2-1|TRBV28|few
TGTGCCAGCAGTTTATTAGTCCTAGCGGGAGGAAGCTCCTACAATGAGCAGTTCTTC
CASSLLVLAGGSSYNEQFF
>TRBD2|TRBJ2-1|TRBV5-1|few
TGCGCCAGCAGCGACGGGACTAGCGGTTACAATGAGCAGTTCTTC
CASSDGTSGYNEQFF
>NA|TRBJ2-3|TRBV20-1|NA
TGCAGTGCTAGTCCCGGGGGCGCCGATACGCAGTATTTT
CSASPGGADTQYF
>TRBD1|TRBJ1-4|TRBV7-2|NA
TGTGCCAGCAGCCCGACAGGGAGATACGAAAAACTGTTTTTT
CASSPTGRYEKLFF
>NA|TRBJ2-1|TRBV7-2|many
TGTGCCAGCAGCCCTGATCCCGGGCCAGGCGATGAGCAGTTCTTC
CASSPDPGPGDEQFF
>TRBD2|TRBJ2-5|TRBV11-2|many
TGTGCCAGCAGCTTATCGCGGGGGCGGGAGGGCCAGTACTTC
CASSLSRGREGQYF
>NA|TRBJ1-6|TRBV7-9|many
TGTGCCAGCAGCCATCGTTCGGGACAAGGTTCACAAGGGAATTCACCCCTCCACTTT
CASSHRSGQGSQGNSPLHF
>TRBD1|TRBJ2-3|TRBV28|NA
TGTGCCAGCAGTTTATTAGGGACAGGGGACCCCATGGGGACGCAGTATTTT
CASSLLGTGDPMGTQYF
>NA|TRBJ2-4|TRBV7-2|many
TGTGCCAGCAGCTTACCCCCAAACATTCAGTACTTC
CASSLPPNIQYF
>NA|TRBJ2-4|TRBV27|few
TGTGCCAGCAGTCCCGGGGACACTAAAAACATTCAGTACTTC
CASSPGDTKNIQYF
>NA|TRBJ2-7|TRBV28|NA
TGTGCCAGCAGTTTTAGGGCAGGTTTTGCCTACGAGCAGTACTTC
CASSFRAGFAYEQYF
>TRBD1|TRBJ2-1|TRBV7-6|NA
TGTGCCAGCAGCCCGGACAGGGTGGTCAATGAGCAGTTCTTC
CASSPDRVVNEQFF
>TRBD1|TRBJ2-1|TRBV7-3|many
TGTGCCAGCAGCTTAACCCCCGGACAGGGGAAGTACAATGAGCAGTTCTTC
CASSLTPGQGKYNEQFF
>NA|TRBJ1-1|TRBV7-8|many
TGTGCCAGCAGCTTAGACCGGACATCAAACACTGAAGCTTTCTTT
CASSLDRTSNTEAFF
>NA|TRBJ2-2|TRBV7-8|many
TGTGCCAGCAGACTTAATGTCCCGACAGGAGGGACCGGGGAGCTGTTTTTT
CASRLNVPTGGTGELFF
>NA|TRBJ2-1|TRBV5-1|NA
TGCGCCAGTAGTGACGGATATACCAATGAGCAGTTCTTC
CASSDGYTNEQFF
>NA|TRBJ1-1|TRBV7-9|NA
TGTGCCAGCAGCTTAGATGCAGGGTCTAAAGCTTTCTTT
CASSLDAGSKAFF
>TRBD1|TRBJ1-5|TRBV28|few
TGTGCCAGCAACTCGCCGGGACAGACCAAGCCCCAGCATTTT
CASNSPGQTKPQHF
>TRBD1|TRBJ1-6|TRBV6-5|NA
TGTGCCAGCAGTTACTCGCTAGGGGGCAATTCACCCCTCCACTTT
CASSYSLGGNSPLHF
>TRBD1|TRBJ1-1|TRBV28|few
TGTGCCAGCAGTGCGACAGGGGCGTTCCCCAAAGCTTTCTTT
CASSATGAFPKAFF
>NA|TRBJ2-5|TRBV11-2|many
TGTGCCAGCAGCCCTCCCCCCGGCAGGAAAACGGAGACCCAGTACTTC
CASSPPPGRKTETQYF
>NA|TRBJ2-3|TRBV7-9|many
TGTGCCAGCAGTTTTGGGGAGGCCCTCACAGATACGCAGTATTTT
CASSFGEALTDTQYF
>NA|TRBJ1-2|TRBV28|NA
TGTGCCAGCAGTTTATCCACGACAGGAGGCTATGGCTACACCTTC
CASSLSTTGGYGYTF
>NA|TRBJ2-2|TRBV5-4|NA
TGTGCCAGCAGCTTCGAGGTAGCAGGCACCGGGGAGCTGTTTTTT
CASSFEVAGTGELFF
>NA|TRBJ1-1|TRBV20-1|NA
TGCAGTGCTAGAGATCGTGCCAGGGGAGGAACTGAAGCTTTCTTT
CSARDRARGGTEAFF
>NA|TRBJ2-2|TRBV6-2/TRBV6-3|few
TGTGCCAGCAGTTACCTTGGGCTAGCTGCCGGGGAGCTGTTTTTT
CASSYLGLAAGELFF
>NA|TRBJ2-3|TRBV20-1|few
TGCAGTGGACCGAAGAGGGGCACAGATACGCAGTATTTT
CSGPKRGTDTQYF
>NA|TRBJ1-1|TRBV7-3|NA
TGTGCCAGCAGCTCTGACGTGAACACTGAAGCTTTCTTT
CASSSDVNTEAFF